The entry below gives a single T cell receptor (beta chain) sequence along with its context. The antigen is undetermined. The sample belongs to a study of glioma-infiltrating T cells after dendritic cell vaccination. Study-wide context: Patients received three intradermal dendritic cell vaccine injections at biweekly intervals.

Germline V gene sequence: CDR1 SGHRS, CDR2 YFSETQ. The ends lost 4 bases at V and 2 bases at J; junction bases unmatched: 9. This CDR3 spans 16 amino acids. Regarding the study as a whole: Estimated pretreatment TIL content predicted outcome after dendritic cell vaccination.

Libraries were prepared by immunoSEQ multiplex PCR; TCRdb keeps only in-frame clonotypes and omits some of them. Of about 110,000 clones in the sample, 90% were seen once. Documented time point: after dendritic cell vaccination, including at tumor progression/relapse. No glioblastoma patient carried an isocitrate dehydrogenase mutation. PBMC sampling occurred before vaccination, two weeks after the third dose, and at progression. The V call is TRBV5-1, the J call TRBJ2-4, with 7 bases fitting TRBD1. Source: blood, taken after dendritic cell vaccination. This TCR derives from a human donor with glioblastoma. CDR3 loop: CASSPRQGLSKNIQYF. CDR3 bases: TGCGCCAGCAGCCCCCGACAGGGTCTATCCAAAAACATTCAGTACTTC.